Following are 30 T cell receptor beta chains from one sample sequenced in a study of OX40 agonist ivuxolimab in advanced cancers. The receptor library was made with the immunoSEQ multiplex PCR assay. Imported from immuneACCESS, the table was reduced by TCRdb to in-frame sequences with V and J called. These copies leave out some clones; in studies compared against another copy, an unresolved V gene accounts for under half, and the cause of the remainder is not known. This sample holds 70,000 or so clones; about nine tenths were observed only once. The top ten hold about 1.3% of the sample. The sample in question was CD4+ or CD8+ T cells sorted from blood, obtained in a trial of the OX40 agonist ivuxolimab. These receptors all come from an adult with an advanced solid tumor such as melanoma, head and neck, liver or kidney cancer.

This chain links TRBV10-2 with TRBJ1-2; perhaps TRBD1 as D (6 bases). CDR1 is WSHSY, CDR2 SAAADI, per germline. The CDR3 is 11 amino acids. V lost 10 bases, J lost 6 bases, and 12 bases lay in between. The CDR3 DNA follows: TGCGCCATTTACAGGGAGAATGGCTACACCTTC. Protein: CAIYRENGYTF.

This clone appeared a single time. The chain has TRBV27 and TRBJ1-2; D is uncertain. This CDR3 region has 15 residues. V shed 4 bases and J shed 5 bases, with 17 bases lying between them. Germline CDR1 is MNHEY and CDR2 is SMNVEV (reference sequence). Written as DNA, the CDR3 is TGTGCCAGCAGTTCGGGCGGGTACGTTGGATATGGCTACACCTTC. This encodes CASSSGGYVGYGYTF.

This chain connects TRBV18 to TRBJ2-1; D is undetermined. Trimming cost V 0 bases and J 6 bases, with 6 bases left between them. The CDR3 is 13 residues long. Germline V gene sequence: CDR1 KGHSH, CDR2 LQKENI. The CDR3 nucleotides read TGTGCCAGCTCACCACCCACCGTCAATGAGCAGTTCTTC. Translated, it gives CASSPPTVNEQFF.

Details on this clone: This specimen includes other DNA sequences encoding the same CDR3. This sequence joins TRBV11-2 and TRBJ2-7; the D is unclear. V dropped 5 bases and J dropped 3 bases, with 5 bases sitting between them. This CDR3 is 11 amino acids long. Germline V gene lookup returns CDR1 SGHAT and CDR2 FQNNGV. The CDR3 loop is CASSLDYEQYF. The CDR3 bases are TGTGCCAGCAGCCTGGACTACGAGCAGTACTTC.

CDR3 sequence reads: CASSLARTGNTGELFF. CDR3 nucleotides: TGCGCCAGCAGCTTGGCAAGGACAGGGAACACCGGGGAGCTGTTTTTT. This chain connects TRBV5-1 to TRBJ2-2, with 7 bases aligning to TRBD1. CDR1 and CDR2 from the germline V gene are SGHRS and YFSETQ. The CDR3 runs 16 residues. V lost 0 bases, J lost 1 base, and 3 bases stayed unmatched.

This rearrangement joins TRBV6-6 to TRBJ2-1; 9 bases align to TRBD2. Germline V gives CDR1 MNHNY, CDR2 SVGAGI (reference sequence). The CDR3 runs to 15 residues. J gave up 4 bases and V 5 bases, and 6 bases lay outside the gene matches. The CDR3 DNA reads as TGTGCCAGCAGTCGAGCTAGCGGGACTTACAATGAGCAGTTCTTC. Encoded protein: CASSRASGTYNEQFF.

The table lists this clone with a few counts. Mismatch with germline at one junction end may stem from a read error. The same CDR3 also results from other DNA sequences found in this sample. The CDR3 loop reads CAWTRERGSNEQFF. The CDR3 DNA reads as TGTGCCTGGACGCGGGAGCGCGGGAGCAATGAACAGTTCTTC. This chain connects TRBV30 to TRBJ2-1; 7 bases are a match to TRBD2. In germline, CDR1 is GTSNPN, CDR2 SVGIG (reference sequence). The CDR3 contains 14 residues.

Written as DNA, the CDR3 is TGCGCCAGCAGCTACGCGAACACTGAAGCTTTCTTT. Translation gives CASSYANTEAFF. This chain uses TRBV5-1 with TRBJ1-1; D gene unclear. CDR3 length: 12 residues. The germline V gene encodes CDR1 SGHRS and CDR2 YFSETQ. V was pared by 3 bases and J by 1 base, with 4 bases between. Full variable domain (missing parts from reference TRBV5-1 and TRBJ1-1): KAGVTQTPRYLIKTRGQQVTLSCSPISGHRSVSWYQQTPGQGLQFLFEYFSETQRNKGNFPGRFSGRQFSNSRSEMNVSTLELGDSALYLCASSYANTEAFFGQGTRLTVV.

V is TRBV5-1 and J is TRBJ1-2, with a weak D call TRBD1 (6 bases). Germline V gives CDR1 SGHRS, CDR2 YFSETQ. Deletions cut 0 bases from V and 7 bases from J, with 13 bases between. This CDR3 spans 14 amino acids. Here the CDR3 reads CASSLDREKAGYTF. CDR3 DNA: TGCGCCAGCAGCTTGGACAGGGAGAAAGCTGGCTACACCTTC.

In this sample, this clone turned up once. The chain links TRBV13 to TRBJ2-1; 9 positions match TRBD1. V was clipped by 2 bases and J by 10 bases; unmatched bases: 3. The CDR3 spans 13 residues. CDR1 is PRHDT and CDR2 is FYEKMQ in the germline V gene (reference sequence). For the CDR3, the DNA is TGTGCCAGCAGCTTAATGACAGGGGGGGAGCAGTTCTTC. This codes for CASSLMTGGEQFF.

J is TRBJ1-2 and V is TRBV19, with 10 nucleotides matching TRBD1. Germline V CDR1 and CDR2: LNHDA, SQIVND (reference sequence). This CDR3 is 14 amino acids long. V was pared by 2 bases and J by 8 bases, with 5 bases of the junction left unmatched. The CDR3 here is CASSIRTGGGGYTF. Written as DNA, the CDR3 is TGTGCCAGTAGTATAAGGACAGGGGGAGGAGGCTACACCTTC.

This chain connects TRBV5-1 to TRBJ2-3, with TRBD2 matching over 8 bases. Looked up from germline, CDR1 is SGHRS and CDR2 is YFSETQ. V gave up 0 bases and J gave up 5 bases; unmatched junction bases: 2. The CDR3 is 14 residues long. DNA for the CDR3: TGCGCCAGCAGCTTGGGAGCGGGGGAAGATACGCAGTATTTT. Translating it yields CASSLGAGEDTQYF.

This rearrangement joins TRBV9 to TRBJ2-3; 12 bases are a match to TRBD2. There are 19 residues in the CDR3. V was pared by 0 bases and J by 6 bases, with 14 bases of the junction left unmatched. Germline assignment: CDR1 SGDLS and CDR2 YYNGEE. The CDR3: CASSVEGGTSGLRRDTQYF. The DNA of the CDR3 is TGTGCCAGCAGCGTAGAGGGGGGGACTAGCGGGCTCCGAAGGGATACGCAGTATTTT.

V usage is TRBV5-1 and J usage is TRBJ1-1, with 9 nucleotides matching TRBD1. The J segment lost 7 bases and the V segment lost 4 bases, leaving 8 bases of the junction unmatched. From germline, CDR1 is SGHRS and CDR2 YFSETQ. The CDR3 has 14 residues. The CDR3 coding sequence is TGCGCCAGCAGCATACAGGGGGCCCGTGGTGAAGCTTTCTTT. Translating gives CASSIQGARGEAFF.

The rearrangement joins TRBV6-5 to TRBJ1-2; D gene unclear. The germline CDR1 and CDR2 sequences are MNHEY and SVGAGI. The CDR3 is 13 residues long. V was clipped by 5 bases and J by 2 bases, with 9 bases between them. The CDR3 spells CASSLDGNYGYTF. CDR3 bases: TGTGCCAGCAGTCTCGACGGAAACTATGGCTACACCTTC.

V is TRBV9 and J is TRBJ2-3; the match to TRBD2 covers 8 bases. The V gene's germline CDR1 is SGDLS and CDR2 YYNGEE. The CDR3 has 18 amino acids. After removal of 0 bases from V and 0 bases from J, the junction contained 9 bases not matched to a gene. CDR3 DNA: TGTGCCAGCAGCGTAGAGGCGGGAGGATACCCTAGCACAGATACGCAGTATTTT. Translated, it gives CASSVEAGGYPSTDTQYF.

The chain uses TRBV7-9 and TRBJ2-7; D uncertain. The CDR3 totals 15 residues. Trimming left V 0 bases short and J 6 bases short, with 15 bases between. Looked up from germline, CDR1 is SEHNR and CDR2 is FQNEAQ (reference sequence). The CDR3 nucleotides read TGTGCCAGCAGCTTAGCGGGCCACCCCTCTCTCGAGCAGTACTTC. Its translation: CASSLAGHPSLEQYF. The complete variable domain, with remaining parts taken from reference TRBV7-9 and TRBJ2-7, reads DTGVSQNPRHKITKRGQNVTFRCDPISEHNRLYWYRQTLGQGPEFLTYFQNEAQLEKSRLLSDRFSAERPKGSFSTLEIQRTEQGDSAMYLCASSLAGHPSLEQYFGPGTRLTVT.

J is TRBJ2-1 and V is TRBV19; D uncertain. Trimming stripped 0 bases from V and 13 bases from J, with 10 bases between. In germline, CDR1 is LNHDA, CDR2 SQIVND (reference sequence). CDR3 length: 12 amino acids. CDR3 DNA sequence: TGTGCCAGTAGTATAGAGCGCCACACACAGTTCTTC. This codes for CASSIERHTQFF.

This rearrangement joins TRBV10-3 to TRBJ2-1; D not resolved. The CDR3 spans 13 residues. V dropped 4 bases and J dropped 6 bases, with 10 bases sitting between them. CDR1 and CDR2 from the germline V gene are ENHRY and SYGVKD. The DNA for the CDR3 is TGTGCCATCAGTGGGAACATAGCCAATGAGCAGTTCTTC. Its protein product is CAISGNIANEQFF.

This clone came up many times. The chain uses TRBV18 and TRBJ2-3; D possibly uses TRBD1 or TRBD2 (5 bases each). Per the germline V gene, CDR1 is KGHSH and CDR2 is LQKENI. Between the trimmed V and J ends, which lost 3 bases and 5 bases, there was a span of 9 bases. CDR3 length: 13 amino acids. The CDR3 DNA reads TGTGCCAGCTCACCGGGGGTGGTAGATACGCAGTATTTT. It specifies CASSPGVVDTQYF.

This sequence joins TRBV6-5 and TRBJ2-2; D might be TRBD1 or TRBD2, each matching 6 bases. The CDR3 is made up of 15 amino acids. Germline CDR1 is MNHEY and CDR2 is SVGAGI. Trimming shortened V by 6 bases and J by 5 bases, and 16 bases separated the two germline ends. The CDR3 nucleotides are TGTGCCAGCAGAACCTCGGGGGCAGGGACCGGGGAGCTGTTTTTT. Translating it yields CASRTSGAGTGELFF.

The CDR3 protein is CATGPKTSNYGYTF. The CDR3 DNA reads TGTGCCACCGGGCCTAAAACCTCAAACTATGGCTACACCTTC. The rearrangement uses TRBV10-3 and TRBJ1-2; D gene ambiguous. There are 14 residues in the CDR3. The germline gives CDR1 ENHRY, CDR2 SYGVKD. Trimming cost V 10 bases and J 2 bases, with 17 bases left between them.

The rearrangement uses TRBV7-9 and TRBJ2-3, with 15 bases identical to TRBD2. The CDR3 extends over 15 amino acids. CDR1 SEHNR and CDR2 FQNEAQ come from the germline V gene (reference sequence). The ends lost 4 bases at V and 5 bases at J; junction bases unmatched: 1. The CDR3 DNA reads as TGTGCCAGCAGCTGGGGACTAGCGGGAGGAGATACGCAGTATTTT. This codes for CASSWGLAGGDTQYF.

This rearrangement joins TRBV20-1 to TRBJ1-5; D ambiguous. Trimming pared 0 bases from V and 9 bases from J, leaving 6 bases between. This CDR3 has 11 amino acids. CDR1 is DFQATT, CDR2 SNEGSKA, per germline (reference sequence). CDR3 sequence reads: CSAREGGPQHF. In DNA form, the CDR3 reads TGCAGTGCTAGAGAGGGTGGGCCCCAGCATTTT.

The chain combines TRBV12-5 with TRBJ1-2; 7 bases are shared with TRBD1. Germline assignment: CDR1 LGHNT and CDR2 FRNRAP. V gave up 3 bases and J gave up 2 bases; unmatched junction bases: 3. This CDR3 spans 14 amino acids. Here the CDR3 reads CASGLTGQNYGYTF. CDR3 in DNA: TGTGCTAGTGGTTTAACGGGACAGAACTATGGCTACACCTTC.

The rearrangement joins TRBV28 to TRBJ1-1; D perhaps matches TRBD1 (5 bases). The CDR3 consists of 17 residues. V lost 5 bases, J lost 0 bases, and 19 bases lay in between. CDR1 is MDHEN and CDR2 is SYDVKM in the germline V gene. CDR3: CASSTLKAWGMNTEAFF. DNA for the CDR3: TGTGCCAGCAGTACCTTGAAGGCCTGGGGGATGAACACTGAAGCTTTCTTT.

V usage is TRBV10-3 and J usage is TRBJ2-7; the D gene is possibly TRBD1 (7 bases). Germline lookup yields CDR1 ENHRY and CDR2 SYGVKD. The V end was cut by 4 bases, the J end by 4 bases, with 20 bases between. CDR3 length: 16 amino acids. CDR3 DNA sequence: TGTGCCATCAGTGGGTCGGGGGACAGTGTTCGGTACGAGCAGTACTTC. Its translation: CAISGSGDSVRYEQYF.

The chain combines TRBV27 with TRBJ1-5, with 7 bases fitting TRBD1. V lost 8 bases, J lost 7 bases, and 11 bases stayed unmatched. This CDR3 comprises 14 residues. The germline gives CDR1 MNHEY, CDR2 SMNVEV (reference sequence). This CDR3 is CASRPRQGGQPQHF. CDR3 coding DNA: TGTGCCAGCCGCCCACGACAGGGAGGCCAGCCCCAGCATTTT.

This chain joins TRBV7-3 and TRBJ1-1, with D possibly being TRBD1 (5 bases). CDR3 size: 13 residues. V dropped 2 bases and J dropped 6 bases, with 10 bases sitting between them. CDR1 SGHTA and CDR2 FQGTGA come from the germline V gene. CDR3 sequence reads: CASSLYGGAEAFF. CDR3 nucleotide sequence: TGTGCCAGCAGCTTATACGGAGGGGCTGAAGCTTTCTTT.

This rearrangement joins TRBV7-2 to TRBJ2-7; D may be TRBD1 (5 bases). Germline V gene lookup returns CDR1 SGHTA and CDR2 FQGNSA. V was shortened by 4 bases and J by 1 base, with 8 bases between the two germline ends. This CDR3 spans 13 amino acids. The CDR3 is CASSYRQSYEQYF. The DNA of the CDR3 is TGTGCCAGCAGCTACCGACAGTCCTACGAGCAGTACTTC.